The clone carrying this T cell receptor (beta chain) showed up many times. As yet, its antigen is unknown. This sample was included in a study of human T cells and chemical hapten exposure. Looking at the study overall: Diphenylcyclopropenone, dosed weekly to the scalp, was given to patients throughout the approximately 24-week study. Notes on the study in general: Donor immune responses may differ from healthy people's, since all donors had alopecia. The study found expanded TCRs formed significantly more large CDR3 similarity clusters than controls.

Original data processing: Across samples, TCR counts had a median of about 92,000 and ranged from about 20,000 to 750,000. Each CDR3 protein gets one entry after TCRdb re-called the RACE reads with MiXCR. TCRdb, not the original authors, processed these V and J calls. This sample has 370,000 or so distinct CDR3 sequences, with more than 4.5% found just once. Indicated time point: patch test 1, 2 weeks after DPC sensitization. This sample's treatment: therapeutic diphenylcyclopropenone sensitization with weekly scalp DPC. CDR1 and CDR2 from the germline V gene are DFQATT and SNEGSKA (reference sequence). The CDR3 is 14 amino acids. V gave up 6 bases and J gave up 5 bases; unmatched junction bases: 11.

Specimen: whole blood, collected in connection with sensitization to the hapten diphenylcyclopropenone (DPC). This sequence was found in a woman between 45 and 65 years old with alopecia areata. Some clones in this sample may be carry-over from other donors' samples. The rearrangement uses TRBV20-1 and TRBJ1-2; 8 bases fit TRBD1. CDR3 protein: CSARLDRESYGYTF. The CDR3, as DNA: TGCAGTGCCCGACTGGACAGGGAATCTTATGGCTACACCTTC.